A selection of T cell receptor beta chains follows, all from one sample in a study of blood T cell repertoires in COVID-19. TCRdb's table, derived via immunoSEQ multiplex PCR, lists solely in-frame clones and lacks some. The sample records 120,000 or so clones, approximately 82% being singletons. Sequences were obtained from peripheral blood. Receptor source: a man between 60 and 75 years old with acute or convalescent COVID-19. Each CDR3 is given with its conserved first and last residue. A D gene is named only where the DNA matches it firmly. Clone size, where shown, is once, few, many, or a class for clones that have expanded.

d_call: .; clone_size: few; j_call: TRBJ2-1; v_call: TRBV24-1; cdr3_aa: CATSDRGNNEQFF; cdr3_nt: TGTGCCACCAGTGACCGGGGGAACAATGAGCAGTTCTTC
d_call: .; clone_size: .; j_call: TRBJ2-5; v_call: TRBV19; cdr3_aa: CASSTAGFQETQYF; cdr3_nt: TGTGCCAGTAGTACTGCAGGGTTCCAAGAGACCCAGTACTTC
d_call: .; clone_size: few; j_call: TRBJ2-2; v_call: TRBV18; cdr3_aa: CASSPRTEGGELFF; cdr3_nt: TGTGCCAGCTCACCACGGACCGAGGGCGGGGAGCTGTTTTTT
d_call: .; clone_size: few; j_call: TRBJ1-6; v_call: TRBV13; cdr3_aa: CASSPPQGYPLHF; cdr3_nt: TGTGCCAGCAGCCCCCCCCAGGGTTACCCCCTCCACTTT
d_call: .; clone_size: .; j_call: TRBJ2-7; v_call: TRBV6-1; cdr3_aa: CASSEAGGSSYEQYF; cdr3_nt: TGTGCCAGCAGTGAAGCTGGAGGGAGCTCCTACGAGCAGTACTTC
d_call: TRBD1; clone_size: .; j_call: TRBJ2-3; v_call: TRBV5-1; cdr3_aa: CASTIDRGGDTQYF; cdr3_nt: TGCGCCAGCACCATAGACAGGGGTGGAGATACGCAGTATTTT
d_call: .; clone_size: .; j_call: TRBJ2-3; v_call: TRBV6-4; cdr3_aa: CASSENGHVDTQYF; cdr3_nt: TGTGCCAGCAGTGAAAATGGACACGTAGATACGCAGTATTTT
d_call: .; clone_size: .; j_call: TRBJ2-1; v_call: TRBV15; cdr3_aa: CATSPEGLFTYNEQFF; cdr3_nt: TGTGCCACCAGCCCAGAGGGCCTTTTTACCTACAATGAGCAGTTCTTC
d_call: .; clone_size: .; j_call: TRBJ2-2; v_call: TRBV11-3; cdr3_aa: CASSRGSPRAGELFF; cdr3_nt: TGTGCCAGCAGCCGGGGGTCCCCCCGGGCCGGGGAGCTGTTTTTT
d_call: .; clone_size: few; j_call: TRBJ1-1; v_call: TRBV7-2; cdr3_aa: CASNQGFSTEAFF; cdr3_nt: TGTGCCAGCAACCAGGGGTTTTCCACTGAAGCTTTCTTT
d_call: TRBD1; clone_size: many; j_call: TRBJ1-1; v_call: TRBV28; cdr3_aa: CASSMPRGPVEAFF; cdr3_nt: TGTGCCAGCAGCATGCCCAGGGGGCCTGTTGAAGCTTTCTTT
d_call: TRBD2; clone_size: once; j_call: TRBJ2-5; v_call: TRBV28; cdr3_aa: CASRKGLAGVRETQYF; cdr3_nt: TGTGCCAGCAGAAAGGGACTAGCGGGAGTCCGTGAGACCCAGTACTTC
d_call: .; clone_size: .; j_call: TRBJ2-1; v_call: TRBV21-1; cdr3_aa: CASSKARTSGRFYNEQFF; cdr3_nt: TGTGCCAGCAGCAAAGCGCGGACTAGCGGGAGATTCTACAATGAGCAGTTCTTC
d_call: .; clone_size: .; j_call: TRBJ2-5; v_call: TRBV30; cdr3_aa: CAWSVRYGGAETQYF; cdr3_nt: TGTGCCTGGAGTGTGCGGTATGGGGGCGCAGAGACCCAGTACTTC
d_call: .; clone_size: .; j_call: TRBJ1-2; v_call: TRBV24-1; cdr3_aa: CATSDTTVNYGYTF; cdr3_nt: TGTGCCACCAGTGACACGACAGTTAACTATGGCTACACCTTC
d_call: .; clone_size: .; j_call: TRBJ2-3; v_call: TRBV7-8; cdr3_aa: CASSLEMGGANTDTQYF; cdr3_nt: TGTGCCAGCAGCTTAGAAATGGGGGGGGCAAACACAGATACGCAGTATTTT
d_call: .; clone_size: .; j_call: TRBJ1-2; v_call: TRBV2; cdr3_aa: CASGVYAEGYTF; cdr3_nt: TGTGCCAGCGGAGTTTATGCGGAGGGCTACACCTTC
d_call: TRBD1; clone_size: few; j_call: TRBJ1-5; v_call: TRBV6-1; cdr3_aa: CASSATGTVYSNQPQHF; cdr3_nt: TGTGCCAGCAGTGCCACCGGGACAGTCTATAGCAATCAGCCCCAGCATTTT
d_call: TRBD1; clone_size: few; j_call: TRBJ2-5; v_call: TRBV29-1; cdr3_aa: CSVRSRTGGETQYF; cdr3_nt: TGCAGCGTACGCTCCCGGACAGGAGGAGAGACCCAGTACTTC
d_call: TRBD2; clone_size: .; j_call: TRBJ2-3; v_call: TRBV15; cdr3_aa: CATSPTSGSFGTQYF; cdr3_nt: TGTGCCACCAGTCCGACTAGCGGGAGTTTTGGTACGCAGTATTTT
d_call: TRBD2; clone_size: .; j_call: TRBJ2-1; v_call: TRBV19; cdr3_aa: CASSWGGLAGTYNEQFF; cdr3_nt: TGTGCCAGTAGTTGGGGAGGACTAGCGGGGACATACAATGAGCAGTTCTTC
d_call: .; clone_size: .; j_call: TRBJ1-5; v_call: TRBV28; cdr3_aa: CASSSSRDMSNQPQHF; cdr3_nt: TGTGCCAGCAGTTCGTCCAGGGACATGAGCAATCAGCCCCAGCATTTT
d_call: .; clone_size: .; j_call: TRBJ1-2; v_call: TRBV30; cdr3_aa: CAWSALESGYTF; cdr3_nt: TGTGCCTGGAGTGCCTTGGAGAGTGGCTACACCTTC
d_call: .; clone_size: .; j_call: TRBJ2-1; v_call: TRBV4-1; cdr3_aa: CASSRAHSSYNEQFF; cdr3_nt: TGCGCCAGCAGCCGGGCCCACAGCTCCTACAATGAGCAGTTCTTC
d_call: .; clone_size: .; j_call: TRBJ2-7; v_call: TRBV28; cdr3_aa: CASSGRGTGKFSPPYEQYF; cdr3_nt: TGTGCCAGCAGTGGCCGCGGGACGGGAAAGTTTTCTCCCCCCTACGAGCAGTACTTC
d_call: TRBD1; clone_size: .; j_call: TRBJ1-5; v_call: TRBV4-1; cdr3_aa: CASSQEEGQGNQPQHF; cdr3_nt: TGCGCCAGCAGCCAAGAGGAAGGACAGGGCAATCAGCCCCAGCATTTT